This TCR beta chain was profiled in a study of blood T cells in healthy people across ages. Extractions gave at least 5.5 micrograms of total RNA per sample. PCR was performed a second time for about 7 to 11 cycles using a sample-barcoded 5' primer and a J-beta primer mix. From the 5' RACE reads, TCRdb called clonotypes with MiXCR, one entry per CDR3 protein. Among approximately 900,000 distinct CDR3 sequences listed, roughly 43% were seen once. Germline loops: CDR1 MNHEY, CDR2 SMNVEV (reference sequence). The CDR3 has 16 residues. With V trimmed by 5 bases and J by 6 bases, 14 bases remained unmatched.

J is TRBJ2-7 and V is TRBV27; 9 bases are shared with TRBD1. The clonotype originates from a man younger than 40 in good health. The specimen sequenced was blood. The CDR3 here is CASSPRTGAPQREQYF. CDR3 coding DNA: TGTGCCAGCAGTCCCAGGACAGGGGCCCCCCAACGCGAGCAGTACTTC.